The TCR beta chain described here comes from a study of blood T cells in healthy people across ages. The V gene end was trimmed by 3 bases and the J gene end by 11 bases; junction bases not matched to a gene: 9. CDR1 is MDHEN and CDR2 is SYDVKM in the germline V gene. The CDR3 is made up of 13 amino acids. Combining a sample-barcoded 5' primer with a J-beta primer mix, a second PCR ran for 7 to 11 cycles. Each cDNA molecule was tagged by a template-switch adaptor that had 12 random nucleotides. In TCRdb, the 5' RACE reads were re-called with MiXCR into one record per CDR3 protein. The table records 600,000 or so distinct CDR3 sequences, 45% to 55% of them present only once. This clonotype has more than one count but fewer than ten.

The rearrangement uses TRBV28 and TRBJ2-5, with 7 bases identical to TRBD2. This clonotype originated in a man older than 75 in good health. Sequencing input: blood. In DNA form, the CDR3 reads TGTGCCAGCAGTTTGGGGGGGACGAATGAGCAGTACTTC. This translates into CASSLGGTNEQYF.